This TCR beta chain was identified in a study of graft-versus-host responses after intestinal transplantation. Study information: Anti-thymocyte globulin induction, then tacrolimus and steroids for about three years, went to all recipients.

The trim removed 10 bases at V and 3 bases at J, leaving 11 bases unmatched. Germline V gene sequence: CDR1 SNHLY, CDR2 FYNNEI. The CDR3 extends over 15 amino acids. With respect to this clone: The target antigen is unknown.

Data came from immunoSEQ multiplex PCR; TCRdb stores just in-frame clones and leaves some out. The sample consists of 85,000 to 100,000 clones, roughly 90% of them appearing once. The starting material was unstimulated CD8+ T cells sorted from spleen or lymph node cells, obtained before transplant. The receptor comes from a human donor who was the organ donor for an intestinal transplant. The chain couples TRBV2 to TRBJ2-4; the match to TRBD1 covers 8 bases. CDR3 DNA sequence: TGTGCCACTTTCCGAGGGACAGGCGGCAAAAACATTCAGTACTTC. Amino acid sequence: CATFRGTGGKNIQYF.